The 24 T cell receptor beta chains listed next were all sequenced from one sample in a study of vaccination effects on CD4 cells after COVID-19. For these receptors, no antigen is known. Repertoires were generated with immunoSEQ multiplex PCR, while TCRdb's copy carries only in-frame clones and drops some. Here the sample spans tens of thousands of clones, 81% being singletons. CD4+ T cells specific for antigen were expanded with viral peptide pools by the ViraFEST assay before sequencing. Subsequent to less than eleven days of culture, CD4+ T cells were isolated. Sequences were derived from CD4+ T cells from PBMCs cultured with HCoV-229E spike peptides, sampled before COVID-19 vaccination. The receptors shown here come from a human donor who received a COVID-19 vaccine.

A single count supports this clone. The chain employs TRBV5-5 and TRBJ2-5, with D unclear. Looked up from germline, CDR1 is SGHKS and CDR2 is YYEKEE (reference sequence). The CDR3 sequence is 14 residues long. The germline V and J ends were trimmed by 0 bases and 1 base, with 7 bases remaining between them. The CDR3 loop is CASSLGQLQETQYF. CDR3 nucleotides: TGTGCCAGCAGCTTGGGGCAACTCCAAGAGACCCAGTACTTC.

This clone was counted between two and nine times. The CDR3 sequence: CASSYRGQAGGYTF. As DNA, the CDR3 is TGTGCCAGCAGTTATAGAGGCCAGGCGGGAGGCTACACCTTC. The chain has TRBV6-5 and TRBJ1-2; D remains unclear. Germline CDR1 reads MNHEY; CDR2 reads SVGAGI. Trimming pared 3 bases from V and 8 bases from J, leaving 16 bases between. The CDR3 totals 14 residues.

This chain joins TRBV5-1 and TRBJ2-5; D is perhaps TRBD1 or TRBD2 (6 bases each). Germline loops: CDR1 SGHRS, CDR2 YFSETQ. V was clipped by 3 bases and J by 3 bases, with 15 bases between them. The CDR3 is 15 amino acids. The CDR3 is CASSSVGGPEETQYF. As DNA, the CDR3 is TGCGCCAGCAGCTCCGTCGGGGGCCCCGAAGAGACCCAGTACTTC.

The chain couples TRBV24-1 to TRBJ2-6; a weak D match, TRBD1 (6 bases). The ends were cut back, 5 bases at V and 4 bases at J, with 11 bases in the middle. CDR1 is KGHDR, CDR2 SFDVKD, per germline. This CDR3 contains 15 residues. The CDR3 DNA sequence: TGTGCCACCAGTGCCCAGGGGTTCGGGGCCAACGTCCTGACTTTC. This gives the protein CATSAQGFGANVLTF.

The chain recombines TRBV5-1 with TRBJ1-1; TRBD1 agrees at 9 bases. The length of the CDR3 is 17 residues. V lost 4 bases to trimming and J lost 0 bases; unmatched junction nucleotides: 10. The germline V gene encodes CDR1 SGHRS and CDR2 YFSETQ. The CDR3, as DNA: TGCGCCAGCAGCACCCGAGCCGGGACAGGGATGAACACTGAAGCTTTCTTT. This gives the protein CASSTRAGTGMNTEAFF.

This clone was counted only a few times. The CDR3 sequence is CASSPQGQGAVGGELFF. Here the CDR3 DNA reads TGTGCCAGCAGCCCACAGGGACAGGGGGCGGTAGGCGGGGAGCTGTTTTTT. The V call is TRBV6-2 or TRBV6-3, the J call TRBJ2-2; 12 positions agree with TRBD1. Germline assignment: CDR1 MNHEY and CDR2 SVGEGT. Germline trimming cut 6 bases from V and 7 bases from J; bases unmatched to any gene: 12. CDR3 length: 17 amino acids.

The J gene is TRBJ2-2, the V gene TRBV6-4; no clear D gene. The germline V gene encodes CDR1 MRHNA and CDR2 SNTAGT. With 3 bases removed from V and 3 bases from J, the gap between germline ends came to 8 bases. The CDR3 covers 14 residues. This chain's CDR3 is CASSESGDTGELFF. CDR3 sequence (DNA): TGTGCCAGCAGTGAATCGGGTGACACCGGGGAGCTGTTTTTT.

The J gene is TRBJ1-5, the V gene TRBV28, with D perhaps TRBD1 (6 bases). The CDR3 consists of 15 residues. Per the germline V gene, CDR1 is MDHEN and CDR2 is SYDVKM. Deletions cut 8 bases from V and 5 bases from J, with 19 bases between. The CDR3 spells CASSPRGQGDQPQHF. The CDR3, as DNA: TGTGCCAGCTCCCCCCGGGGGCAGGGTGATCAGCCCCAGCATTTT.

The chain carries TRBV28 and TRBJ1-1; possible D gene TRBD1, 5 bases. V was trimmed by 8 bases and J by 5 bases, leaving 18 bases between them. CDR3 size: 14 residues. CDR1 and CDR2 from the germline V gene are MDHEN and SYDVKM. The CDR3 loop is CASPRDLSFTEAFF. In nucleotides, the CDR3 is TGTGCCAGCCCCAGGGACCTTAGTTTTACTGAAGCTTTCTTT.

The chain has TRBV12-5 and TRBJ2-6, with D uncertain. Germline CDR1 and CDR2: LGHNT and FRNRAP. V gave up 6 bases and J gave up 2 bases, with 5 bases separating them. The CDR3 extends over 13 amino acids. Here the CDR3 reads CASGPPGANVLTF. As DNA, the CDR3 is TGTGCTAGTGGCCCACCTGGGGCCAACGTCCTGACTTTC.

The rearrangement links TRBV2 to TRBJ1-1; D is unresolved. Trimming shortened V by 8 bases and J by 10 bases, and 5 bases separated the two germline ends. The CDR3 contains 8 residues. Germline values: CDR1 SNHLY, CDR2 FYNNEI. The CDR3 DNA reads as TGTGCCAGCGAGGGAGCTTTCTTT. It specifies CASEGAFF.

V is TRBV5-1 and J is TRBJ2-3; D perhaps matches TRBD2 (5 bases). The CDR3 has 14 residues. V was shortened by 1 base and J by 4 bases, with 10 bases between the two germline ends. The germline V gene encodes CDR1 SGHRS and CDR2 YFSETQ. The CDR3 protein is CASSLTGSSDTQYF. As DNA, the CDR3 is TGCGCCAGCAGCTTGACGGGGAGTTCAGATACGCAGTATTTT.

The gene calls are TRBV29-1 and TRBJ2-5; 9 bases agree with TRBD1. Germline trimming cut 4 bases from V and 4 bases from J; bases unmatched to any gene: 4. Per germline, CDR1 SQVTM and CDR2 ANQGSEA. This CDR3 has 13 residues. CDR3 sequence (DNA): TGCAGCGTTGGACAGGGGGTCCCAGAGACCCAGTACTTC. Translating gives CSVGQGVPETQYF.

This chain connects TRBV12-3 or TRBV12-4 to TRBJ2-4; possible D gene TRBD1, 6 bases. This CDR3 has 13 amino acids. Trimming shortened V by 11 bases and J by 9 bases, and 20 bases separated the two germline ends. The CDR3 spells CAGSRGTHCIQYF. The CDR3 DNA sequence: TGTGCCGGAAGCAGGGGCACTCATTGCATTCAGTACTTC.

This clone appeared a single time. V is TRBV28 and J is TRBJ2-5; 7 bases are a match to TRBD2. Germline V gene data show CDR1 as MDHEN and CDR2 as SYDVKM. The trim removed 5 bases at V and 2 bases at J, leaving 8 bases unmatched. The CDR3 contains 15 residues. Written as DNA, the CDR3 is TGTGCCAGCAGTGAGCATGGGACTACACAAGAGACCCAGTACTTC. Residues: CASSEHGTTQETQYF.

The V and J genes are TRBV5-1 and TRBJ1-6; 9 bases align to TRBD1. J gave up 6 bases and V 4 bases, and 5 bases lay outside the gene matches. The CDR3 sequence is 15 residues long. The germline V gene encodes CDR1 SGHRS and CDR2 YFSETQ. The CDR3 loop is CASSSRQGGNSPLHF. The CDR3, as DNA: TGCGCCAGCAGCAGCAGACAGGGGGGTAATTCACCCCTCCACTTT.

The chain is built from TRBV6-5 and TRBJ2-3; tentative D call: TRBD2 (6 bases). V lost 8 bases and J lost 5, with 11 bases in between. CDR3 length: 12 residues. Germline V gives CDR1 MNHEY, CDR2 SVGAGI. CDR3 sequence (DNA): TGTGCCAGCGCGGGGAGTGGAGATACGCAGTATTTT. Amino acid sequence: CASAGSGDTQYF.

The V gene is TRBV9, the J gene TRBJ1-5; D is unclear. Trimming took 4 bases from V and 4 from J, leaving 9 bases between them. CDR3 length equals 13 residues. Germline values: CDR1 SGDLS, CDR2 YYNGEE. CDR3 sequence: CASSRIENQPQHF. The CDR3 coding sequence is TGTGCCAGCAGCCGAATCGAGAATCAGCCCCAGCATTTT.

The CDR3 reads CASRGGASNQPQHF. As DNA, the CDR3 is TGTGCCAGCCGGGGAGGAGCGAGCAATCAGCCCCAGCATTTT. The J gene is TRBJ1-5, the V gene TRBV2, with D unclear. Trimming removed 8 bases at V and 1 base at J, with 12 bases between. CDR1 is SNHLY and CDR2 is FYNNEI in the germline V gene. This CDR3 is 14 amino acids long.

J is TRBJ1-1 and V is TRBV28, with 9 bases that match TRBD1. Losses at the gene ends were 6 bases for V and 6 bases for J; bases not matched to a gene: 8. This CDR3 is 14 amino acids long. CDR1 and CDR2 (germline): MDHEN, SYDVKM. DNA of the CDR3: TGTGCCAGCAGGTCCACAGGGGGCAGGGCTGAAGCTTTCTTT. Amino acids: CASRSTGGRAEAFF.

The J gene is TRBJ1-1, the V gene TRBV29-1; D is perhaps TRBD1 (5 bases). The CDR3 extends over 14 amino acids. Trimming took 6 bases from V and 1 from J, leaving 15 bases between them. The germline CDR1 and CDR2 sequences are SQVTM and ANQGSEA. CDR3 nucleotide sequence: TGCAGCGTCCTCCCGGGGAGGGGGAACACTGAAGCTTTCTTT. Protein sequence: CSVLPGRGNTEAFF.

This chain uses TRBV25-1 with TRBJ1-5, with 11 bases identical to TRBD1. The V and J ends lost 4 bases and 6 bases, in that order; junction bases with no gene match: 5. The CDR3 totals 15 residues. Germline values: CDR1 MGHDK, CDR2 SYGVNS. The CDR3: CASSGGQGEVQPQHF. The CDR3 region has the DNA TGTGCCAGCAGTGGGGGACAGGGGGAGGTTCAGCCCCAGCATTTT. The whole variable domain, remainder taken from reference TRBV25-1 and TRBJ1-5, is EADIYQTPRYLVIGTGKKITLECSQTMGHDKMYWYQQDPGMELHLIHYSYGVNSTEKGDLSSESTVSRIRTEHFPLTLESARPSHTSQYLCASSGGQGEVQPQHFGDGTRLSIL.

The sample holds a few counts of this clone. The CDR3 DNA is TGCGCCTGGGGGGACGGATTGAACACTGAAGCTTTCTTT. As protein: CAWGDGLNTEAFF. The chain carries TRBV5-1 and TRBJ1-1; D may be TRBD1 (5 bases). The length of the CDR3 is 13 residues. V gave up 10 bases and J gave up 0 bases, with 13 bases separating them. Germline V gene sequence: CDR1 SGHRS, CDR2 YFSETQ.

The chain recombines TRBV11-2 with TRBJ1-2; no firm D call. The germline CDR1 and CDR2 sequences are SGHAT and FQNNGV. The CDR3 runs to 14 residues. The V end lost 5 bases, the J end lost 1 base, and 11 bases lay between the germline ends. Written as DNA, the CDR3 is TGTGCCAGCAGCGCCCATGGACTTAACTATGGCTACACCTTC. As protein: CASSAHGLNYGYTF.